This TCR beta chain was captured in a study of T-cell memory formation after mild COVID-19 (dated by TCRdb to about 2021). About the study as a whole: Most TCR sequence clusters were specific to one of the two donors. Two young, previously healthy adult volunteers, one female and one male, were included in the cohort. In two donors, T-cell clones that expanded and contracted after mild COVID-19 were tracked by sequencing TCRalpha and TCRbeta repertoires over time.

PBMCs were isolated by Ficoll-Paque density gradient centrifugation. The sequencing machine was an Illumina NovaSeq 6000. TCRalpha and TCRbeta cDNA libraries were built by 5'RACE with constant-segment primers, adding sample barcodes and unique molecular identifiers. RNA was extracted from every sample with Trizol reagent. The libraries were amplified in two PCR steps, and the second step added a second sample barcode and Illumina TruSeq adapters. Sequencing of libraries was performed on an Illumina NovaSeq with 2 x 150 bp paired-end reads. As for the original processing: The reads were demultiplexed and collapsed into UMI-guided consensus sequences using migec v1.2.7. Using mixcr v2.1.11, UMI consensuses were aligned to TRA and TRB V and J templates and then assembled into clonotypes. A clonotype was counted as expanded or contracted only if both edgeR and NoisET called the change significant, with noise models trained on biological replicates. edgeR calls used a false discovery rate-adjusted p below 0.01 and a log2 fold-change threshold of 1. As an exploratory analysis of dynamics, max-normalized trajectories of the 1000 most abundant clonotypes were examined by PCA with hierarchical clustering. The CD4 or CD8 phenotype of responding clones was assigned using the separately sequenced CD4+ and CD8+ repertoires. TCRdb handled the public reads itself, with Q25 trimming in fastp and clone calling in MiXCR, and kept productive beta chains. CDR3 protein duplicates are merged, each entry listing the most common genes and DNA. The V and J calls were not made by the authors but by TCRdb's processing. The sample includes 470,000 or so distinct CDR3 sequences, with around 18% observed a single time. Clones ranked in the top ten supply 8.4% of the sample.

The germline V gene sets CDR1 to MDHEN and CDR2 to SYDVKM. Trimming accounts for 4 bases at V and 2 bases at J, while the number of junction bases matched to no gene is 12. Counted from cysteine to phenylalanine, this CDR3 has 18 amino acids. Only the CDR3 part of the read is kept: 54 bases, read in frame from the first base. The full study reports these points: The study covered only a couple of mild cases, and larger cohorts including severe cases with pre-infection samples were considered necessary. Some responding clones were detected in pre-infection memory, which suggested that pre-existing cross-reactive memory T cells had joined the SARS-CoV-2 response. SARS-CoV-2 specificity of the second-wave clones peaking on day 37 was not confirmed. Contracting CD4+ clones were located mainly in the CM and EM memory subsets, whereas CD8+ clones were found to be enriched in EMRA. From day 15 to 85, contracting clones showed balanced CD4/CD8 phenotypes, whereas a second wave of clones that expanded from day 15 to 37 leaned towards CD4+.

In its sample, this clonotype was seen a few times. Its specific antigen is unknown. No clone much larger than this one lies a single base away; base qualities are absent. Sample: PBMCs or a T cell subset sorted from them (not recorded which). The TCR originated in an adult woman who had mild COVID-19 (a few samples of this study predate the infection). The sample titles of this study are shuffled in the database, so cell type and time point are left out; the donor was told from shared clones. The chain is encoded by TRBV28 joined to TRBJ2-7; the junction holds 12 bases that match TRBD2. The DNA is TGTGCCAGCAGTTGGGACGGGACTAGCGGGTCATGGCCCTACGAGCAGTACTTC. It encodes CASSWDGTSGSWPYEQYF.